The 27 T cell receptor beta chains reported below all come from one sample, sequenced in a study of CD8 T cells in ankylosing spondylitis. General study findings and limits: Typical of ankylosing spondylitis blood, it appeared, was a TCR beta motif of several highly homologous variants.

In TCRdb, the 5' RACE reads were re-called with MiXCR into one record per CDR3 protein. Of about 340,000 distinct CDR3 sequences in the sample, 7.5% to 9% were seen once. Their cognate antigens are unknown. Sequencing was performed on blood, either unsorted or a sorted T cell fraction (not recorded which). Receptor source: a male donor with ankylosing spondylitis.

This rearrangement joins TRBV7-3 to TRBJ2-5, with a tentative D call TRBD2 (6 bases). Per the germline V gene, CDR1 is SGHTA and CDR2 is FQGTGA. V gave up 3 bases and J gave up 5 bases, with 16 bases separating them. This CDR3 contains 15 residues. The CDR3: CASSLGGVAGETQYF. CDR3 DNA: TGTGCCAGCAGCTTGGGGGGAGTGGCAGGCGAGACCCAGTACTTC.

The chain links TRBV7-6 to TRBJ2-7; a weak D match, TRBD2 (5 bases). Germline V gene lookup returns CDR1 SGHVS and CDR2 FNYEAQ. The CDR3 loop spans 15 amino acids. Between the trimmed V and J ends, which lost 6 bases and 2 bases, there was a span of 17 bases. This CDR3 reads CASSPSPGKTYEQYF. Here the CDR3 DNA reads TGTGCCAGCAGTCCATCGCCCGGGAAAACCTACGAGCAGTACTTC.

The chain has TRBV12-3 or TRBV12-4 and TRBJ1-5; 7 nucleotides agree with TRBD1. Losses at the gene ends were 6 bases for V and 0 bases for J; bases not matched to a gene: 8. The CDR3 length is 16 residues. CDR3 region: CASRSDRDYSNQPQHF. DNA for the CDR3: TGTGCCAGCAGATCCGACAGGGACTATAGCAATCAGCCCCAGCATTTT.

The CDR3 sequence: CSARGNSGSEQYF. The CDR3 DNA reads as TGCAGTGCTAGAGGGAATAGCGGGAGCGAGCAGTACTTC. The chain has TRBV20-1 and TRBJ2-7, with 9 bases that match TRBD2. Losses at the gene ends were 1 base for V and 6 bases for J; bases not matched to a gene: 4. The germline V gene has CDR1 DFQATT and CDR2 SNEGSKA (reference sequence). There are 13 residues in the CDR3.

This CDR3 reads CASSFSVGLWETQYF. The CDR3 DNA follows: TGCGCCAGCAGCTTTTCGGTGGGCTTATGGGAGACCCAGTACTTC. V is TRBV5-1 and J is TRBJ2-5; D is unclear. Germline V gene lookup returns CDR1 SGHRS and CDR2 YFSETQ. The CDR3 sequence is 15 residues long. The V and J ends lost 2 bases and 5 bases respectively, with 16 bases between them.

This clonotype was recorded many times. This rearrangement joins TRBV12-3 or TRBV12-4 to TRBJ1-1; D uncertain. Trimming took off 2 bases at V and 5 bases at J, with 3 bases between the two ends. CDR3 length: 11 amino acids. The CDR3 DNA reads TGTGCCAGCAGTTTAAGTACTGAAGCTTTCTTT. This encodes CASSLSTEAFF.

This clonotype was recorded many times. V usage is TRBV29-1 and J usage is TRBJ1-1, with D tentatively TRBD1 (5 bases). Per the germline V gene, CDR1 is SQVTM and CDR2 is ANQGSEA. Deletions cut 5 bases from V and 3 bases from J, with 22 bases between. CDR3 size: 16 residues. CDR3 amino acids: CSVFSTGTPRDTEAFF. The CDR3 DNA is TGCAGCGTTTTTTCTACTGGGACGCCTAGGGACACTGAAGCTTTCTTT.

The rearrangement uses TRBV10-3 and TRBJ2-2, with D hard to call. V was cut by 0 bases and J by 5 bases, with 7 bases left in between. The CDR3 has 14 residues. Per the germline V gene, CDR1 is ENHRY and CDR2 is SYGVKD. CDR3 bases: TGTGCCATCAGTGAGTCCAGCCAAACCGGGGAGCTGTTTTTT. Translation gives CAISESSQTGELFF.

This clonotype was seen a handful of times. In nucleotides, the CDR3 is TGTGCCAGCTCGGTCGATTGGGATCAGCCCCAGCATTTT. It codes for CASSVDWDQPQHF. This chain uses TRBV18 with TRBJ1-5; D remains ambiguous. Trimming cost V 6 bases and J 5 bases, with 11 bases left between them. Germline V gives CDR1 KGHSH, CDR2 LQKENI. CDR3 size: 13 residues.

The sample holds a few counts of this clonotype. The chain couples TRBV27 to TRBJ2-2; D perhaps matches TRBD1 (6 bases). The V and J ends lost 6 bases and 4 bases respectively, with 18 bases between them. CDR3 length: 16 residues. Germline CDR1 is MNHEY and CDR2 is SMNVEV (reference sequence). CDR3 region: CASSPAHQGPTGELFF. CDR3 DNA: TGTGCCAGCAGCCCTGCTCACCAGGGGCCCACCGGGGAGCTGTTTTTT.

This chain links TRBV5-1 with TRBJ2-7, with a tentative D call TRBD2 (6 bases). Germline-derived CDR1 and CDR2 are SGHRS and YFSETQ. Trimming shortened V by 4 bases and J by 3 bases, and 17 bases separated the two germline ends. The CDR3 contains 15 residues. The CDR3 DNA reads as TGCGCCAGCAGCATGGATGGGGGGAGGTTCTACGAGCAGTACTTC. Translation: CASSMDGGRFYEQYF.

The chain is built from TRBV29-1 and TRBJ2-1; D uncertain. Germline loops: CDR1 SQVTM, CDR2 ANQGSEA. This CDR3 is 14 amino acids long. The V end was cut by 4 bases, the J end by 9 bases, with 19 bases between. CDR3 bases: TGCAGCGTTGCCCGGTCCTCCCCCTCGGGTGAGCAGTTCTTC. Amino acid sequence: CSVARSSPSGEQFF.

This clonotype turned up a few times. This chain connects TRBV12-5 to TRBJ1-2; 7 nucleotides match TRBD1. The CDR3 length is 14 residues. Trimming at V came to 6 bases and at J to 7 bases, leaving 11 bases not matched to a gene. Germline V gives CDR1 LGHNT, CDR2 FRNRAP. The CDR3 region is CASGQGVAVCGYTF. CDR3 sequence (DNA): TGTGCTAGTGGCCAGGGGGTCGCCGTGTGTGGCTACACCTTC.

This clonotype was seen more than once but under ten times. The chain joins TRBV7-2 to TRBJ2-1, with no clear D. The germline V and J ends were trimmed by 4 bases and 3 bases, with 7 bases remaining between them. This CDR3 spans 13 amino acids. The germline CDR1 and CDR2 sequences are SGHTA and FQGNSA. CDR3 sequence: CASSSRLYNEQFF. As DNA, the CDR3 is TGTGCCAGCAGCTCCAGACTCTACAATGAGCAGTTCTTC.

This clonotype showed up just a few times. This rearrangement joins TRBV5-1 to TRBJ2-3; 7 bases are a match to TRBD1. This CDR3 contains 14 residues. The germline V gene encodes CDR1 SGHRS and CDR2 YFSETQ. V gave up 4 bases and J gave up 2 bases; unmatched junction bases: 4. The CDR3 is CASSEQGNTDTQYF. The DNA of the CDR3 is TGCGCCAGCAGCGAACAGGGGAACACAGATACGCAGTATTTT.

The V call is TRBV4-1, the J call TRBJ2-1; 11 bases fit TRBD2. CDR1 and CDR2 (germline): MGHRA, YSYEKL. The CDR3 is made up of 17 amino acids. V shed 4 bases, J shed 8 bases, and the junction held 13 bases outside the gene matches. CDR3 DNA: TGCGCCAGCAGCCTCAAAACCACTAGCGGGAGAGGGGATGAGCAGTTCTTC. Its translation is CASSLKTTSGRGDEQFF.

The chain links TRBV12-3 or TRBV12-4 to TRBJ2-2; 8 nucleotides agree with TRBD1. The V segment lost 5 bases and the J segment 4 bases; nucleotides outside the gene matches: 12. CDR3 length: 17 residues. In DNA, the CDR3 is TGTGCCAGCAGTAGAAGTCTCAGGGGGCGGTCCACCGGGGAGCTGTTTTTT. This codes for CASSRSLRGRSTGELFF.

This chain uses TRBV7-3 with TRBJ2-1, with a possible D match to TRBD1 (5 bases). The CDR3 consists of 12 residues. Germline V gene sequence: CDR1 SGHTA, CDR2 FQGTGA. The V end was cut by 6 bases, the J end by 7 bases, with 10 bases between. The CDR3 DNA sequence: TGTGCCAGCAGGGGGCAGGGAAATGAGCAGTTCTTC. Translated, it gives CASRGQGNEQFF. Using reference TRBV7-3 and TRBJ2-1 for the parts outside the CDR3, the full variable domain is GAGVSQTPSNKVTEKGKYVELRCDPISGHTALYWYRQSLGQGPEFLIYFQGTGAADDSGLPNDRFFAVRPEGSVSTLKIQRTERGDSAVYLCASRGQGNEQFFGPGTRLTVL.

This clonotype was counted between two and nine times. J is TRBJ2-7 and V is TRBV3-1, with 8 nucleotides matching TRBD1. Germline loops: CDR1 LGHDT, CDR2 YNNKEL (reference sequence). CDR3 length equals 15 residues. V was clipped by 3 bases and J by 2 bases; unmatched bases: 6. The CDR3 DNA sequence: TGTGCCAGCAGCCAGCCCGGGACAGGTCCCTACGAGCAGTACTTC. The encoded protein is CASSQPGTGPYEQYF.

This clonotype was detected many times. V usage is TRBV21-1 and J usage is TRBJ1-1; whether TRBD1, the table's D call, matches the DNA was not checked. TRBV21-1 constitutes a pseudogene. The CDR3 covers 13 residues. The CDR3 DNA is TGTGCCAGCAGCAAAAAGGGGGAGCCTGAAGCTTTCTTT. Translation: CASSKKGEPEAFF.

This clonotype occurred many times. This sequence joins TRBV12-5 and TRBJ2-1, with D hard to call. The CDR3 length is 19 residues. Germline CDR1 reads LGHNT; CDR2 reads FRNRAP. Trimming pared 5 bases from V and 8 bases from J, leaving 31 bases between. The CDR3 DNA sequence: TGTGCTAGTGGTCCCCCGGCTCCACCAGTTGCGGTTCTTGGGCATGAGCAGTTCTTC. Translating it yields CASGPPAPPVAVLGHEQFF.

This clonotype was observed a few times. The chain recombines TRBV27 with TRBJ2-4; 8 nucleotides match TRBD2. V trimming: 2 bases; J trimming: 10 bases; junction bases outside the gene matches: 19. The CDR3 length is 18 residues. Germline V gives CDR1 MNHEY, CDR2 SMNVEV (reference sequence). CDR3 nucleotide sequence: TGTGCCAGCAGTTTAAGGAAGTTCCCGGGAGGGGAGCCAAGGATTCAGTACTTC. It is translated as CASSLRKFPGGEPRIQYF.

This clonotype showed up many times. The chain uses TRBV24-1 and TRBJ2-2; D is perhaps TRBD2 (5 bases). The CDR3 is 19 residues long. The ends were cut back, 5 bases at V and 2 bases at J, with 23 bases in the middle. CDR1 and CDR2 (germline): KGHDR, SFDVKD. This CDR3 reads CATSVRTLRTIPNTGELFF. For the CDR3, the DNA is TGTGCCACCAGTGTAAGGACTCTAAGAACGATCCCCAACACCGGGGAGCTGTTTTTT.

This clonotype was counted a few times. In DNA form, the CDR3 reads TGCGCCAGCAGCTTGGAAAACAGGGAGGGGACGCAGTATTTT. Translated: CASSLENREGTQYF. The chain employs TRBV5-1 and TRBJ2-3; D might be TRBD2 (7 bases). The CDR3 runs to 14 residues. V was pared by 0 bases and J by 9 bases, with 14 bases between. The germline gives CDR1 SGHRS, CDR2 YFSETQ. Filled out from reference TRBV5-1 and TRBJ2-3, the complete variable domain reads KAGVTQTPRYLIKTRGQQVTLSCSPISGHRSVSWYQQTPGQGLQFLFEYFSETQRNKGNFPGRFSGRQFSNSRSEMNVSTLELGDSALYLCASSLENREGTQYFGPGTRLTVL.

V and J are TRBV7-3 and TRBJ2-2, with D uncertain. This CDR3 is 14 amino acids long. Germline V gene lookup returns CDR1 SGHTA and CDR2 FQGTGA. The germline V and J ends were trimmed by 1 base and 6 bases, with 9 bases remaining between them. CDR3 DNA: TGTGCCAGCAGCTTAAGTATTGTCTCCGGGGAGCTGTTTTTT. Translated: CASSLSIVSGELFF.

This clonotype was counted between two and nine times. This chain joins TRBV27 and TRBJ2-1; D gene unclear. Germline V gene lookup returns CDR1 MNHEY and CDR2 SMNVEV (reference sequence). This CDR3 is 14 amino acids long. V lost 3 bases to trimming and J lost 10 bases, with 16 bases between them. CDR3 bases: TGTGCCAGCAGTTTGGGTGAGACCCCCGGAGAGCAGTTCTTC. This gives the protein CASSLGETPGEQFF.

This chain joins TRBV5-1 and TRBJ2-3; D might be TRBD1 (6 bases). V lost 5 bases and J 0 bases, leaving 10 bases between the germline ends. The CDR3 spans 14 residues. The germline V gene has CDR1 SGHRS and CDR2 YFSETQ. CDR3 coding DNA: TGCGCCAGCAGGGACAGCCCTAGCACAGATACGCAGTATTTT. It translates to CASRDSPSTDTQYF.